This TCR beta chain stems from a study of CD8 T cells in Susac syndrome. A quantity of about 0.5 to 1 ug RNA underwent reverse transcription using random hexamers. TCRdb re-called the immunoSEQ multiplex PCR reads with MiXCR, one entry per CDR3 protein. The table records more than 150,000 distinct CDR3 sequences, under 97% of them present only once. The receptor was derived from a human donor with Susac syndrome. Sequencing was done on a sample of CD4+ T cells from PBMCs.

Written as DNA, the CDR3 is TGTGCCAGACGACTAGCTCCTAGCACAGATACGCAGTATTTT. Its translation: CARRLAPSTDTQYF. V is TRBV6-1 and J is TRBJ2-3, with 7 bases identical to TRBD2. The CDR3 runs 14 residues. Germline trimming cut 9 bases from V and 0 bases from J; bases unmatched to any gene: 6. Germline lookup yields CDR1 MNHNS and CDR2 SASEGT.